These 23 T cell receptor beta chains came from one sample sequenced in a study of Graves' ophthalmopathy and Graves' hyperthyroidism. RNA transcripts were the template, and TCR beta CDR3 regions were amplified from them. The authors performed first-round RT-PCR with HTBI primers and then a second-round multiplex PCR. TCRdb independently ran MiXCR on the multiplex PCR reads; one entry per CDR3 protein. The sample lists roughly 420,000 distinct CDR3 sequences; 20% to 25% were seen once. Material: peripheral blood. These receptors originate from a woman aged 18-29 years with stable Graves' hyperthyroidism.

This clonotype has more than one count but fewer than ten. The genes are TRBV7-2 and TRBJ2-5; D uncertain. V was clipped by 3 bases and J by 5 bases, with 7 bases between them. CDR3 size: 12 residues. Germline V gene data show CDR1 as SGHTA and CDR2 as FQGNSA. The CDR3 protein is CASSFATETQYF. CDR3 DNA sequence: TGTGCCAGCAGCTTCGCGACCGAGACCCAGTACTTC.

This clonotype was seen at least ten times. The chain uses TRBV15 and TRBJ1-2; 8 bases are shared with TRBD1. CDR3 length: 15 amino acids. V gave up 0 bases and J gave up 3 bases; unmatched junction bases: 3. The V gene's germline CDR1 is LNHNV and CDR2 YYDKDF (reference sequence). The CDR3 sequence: CATSRDSQGDYGYTF. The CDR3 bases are TGTGCCACCAGCAGAGATTCACAGGGGGACTATGGCTACACCTTC.

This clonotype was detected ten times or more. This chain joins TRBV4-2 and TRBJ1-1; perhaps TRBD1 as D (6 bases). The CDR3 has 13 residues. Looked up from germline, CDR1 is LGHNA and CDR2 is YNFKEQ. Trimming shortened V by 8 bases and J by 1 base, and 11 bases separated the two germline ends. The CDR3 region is CASGQGRNTEAFF. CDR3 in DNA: TGTGCCAGCGGGCAGGGGCGGAACACTGAAGCTTTCTTT.

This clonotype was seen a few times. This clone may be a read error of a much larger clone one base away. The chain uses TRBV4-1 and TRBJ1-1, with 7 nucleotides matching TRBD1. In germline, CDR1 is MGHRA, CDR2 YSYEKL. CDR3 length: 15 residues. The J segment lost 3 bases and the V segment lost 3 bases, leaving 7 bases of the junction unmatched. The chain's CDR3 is CASSQTGIMDTEAFF. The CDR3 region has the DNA TGCGCCAGCAGCCAGACAGGGATCATGGACACTGAAGCTTTCTTT.

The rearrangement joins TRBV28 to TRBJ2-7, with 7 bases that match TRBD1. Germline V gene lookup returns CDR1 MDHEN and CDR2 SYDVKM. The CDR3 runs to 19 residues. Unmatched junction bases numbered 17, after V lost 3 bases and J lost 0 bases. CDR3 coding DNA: TGTGCCAGCAGTTTGTTTCTAAGCGCCAACAGGGGTTTCTCCTACGAGCAGTACTTC. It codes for CASSLFLSANRGFSYEQYF.

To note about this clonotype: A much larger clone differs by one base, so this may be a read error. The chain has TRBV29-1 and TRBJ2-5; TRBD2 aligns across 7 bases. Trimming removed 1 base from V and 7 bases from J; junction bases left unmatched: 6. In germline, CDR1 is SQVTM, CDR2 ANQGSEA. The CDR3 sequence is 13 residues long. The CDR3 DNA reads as TGCAGCGTTGAAGCACTGTCTAGCGGGACCCAGTACTTC. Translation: CSVEALSSGTQYF.

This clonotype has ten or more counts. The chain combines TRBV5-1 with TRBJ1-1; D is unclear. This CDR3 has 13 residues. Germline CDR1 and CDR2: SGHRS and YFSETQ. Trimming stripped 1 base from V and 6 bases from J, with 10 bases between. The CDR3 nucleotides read TGCGCCAGCAGCTTGTCAGCACGGGCTGAAGCTTTCTTT. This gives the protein CASSLSARAEAFF.

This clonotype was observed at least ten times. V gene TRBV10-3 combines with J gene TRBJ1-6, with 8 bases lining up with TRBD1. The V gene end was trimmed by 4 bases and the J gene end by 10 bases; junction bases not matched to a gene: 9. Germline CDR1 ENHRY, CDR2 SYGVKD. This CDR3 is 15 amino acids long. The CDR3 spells CAISATGGEGSPLHF. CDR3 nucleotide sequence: TGTGCCATCAGTGCAACAGGGGGAGAGGGGTCACCCCTCCACTTT.

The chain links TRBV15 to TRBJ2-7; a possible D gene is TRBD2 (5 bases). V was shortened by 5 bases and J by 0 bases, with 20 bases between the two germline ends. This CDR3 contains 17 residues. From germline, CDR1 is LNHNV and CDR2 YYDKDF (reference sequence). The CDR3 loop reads CATSESTRLRHSYEQYV. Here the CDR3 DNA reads TGTGCCACCAGCGAAAGTACGCGACTACGACACTCCTACGAGCAGTACGTC.

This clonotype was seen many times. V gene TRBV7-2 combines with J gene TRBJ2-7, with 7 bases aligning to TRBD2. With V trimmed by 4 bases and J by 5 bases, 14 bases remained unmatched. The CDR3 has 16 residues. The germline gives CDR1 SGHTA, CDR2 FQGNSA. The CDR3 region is CASSSVVGGSRHEQYF. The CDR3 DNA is TGTGCCAGCAGCTCCGTAGTTGGCGGGAGTCGGCACGAGCAGTACTTC.

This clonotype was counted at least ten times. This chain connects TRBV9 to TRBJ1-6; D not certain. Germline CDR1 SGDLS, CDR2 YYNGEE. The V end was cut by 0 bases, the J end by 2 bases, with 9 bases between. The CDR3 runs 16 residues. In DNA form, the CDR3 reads TGTGCCAGCAGCGTAGCTCCGTCGGCCTATAATTCACCCCTCCACTTT. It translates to CASSVAPSAYNSPLHF.

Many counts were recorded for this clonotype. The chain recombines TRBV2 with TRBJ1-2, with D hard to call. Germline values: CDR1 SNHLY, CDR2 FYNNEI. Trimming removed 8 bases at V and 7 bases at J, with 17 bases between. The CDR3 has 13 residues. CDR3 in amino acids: CASLGRRGGGYTF. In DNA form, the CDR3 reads TGTGCCAGCCTAGGGAGAAGAGGTGGTGGCTACACCTTC.

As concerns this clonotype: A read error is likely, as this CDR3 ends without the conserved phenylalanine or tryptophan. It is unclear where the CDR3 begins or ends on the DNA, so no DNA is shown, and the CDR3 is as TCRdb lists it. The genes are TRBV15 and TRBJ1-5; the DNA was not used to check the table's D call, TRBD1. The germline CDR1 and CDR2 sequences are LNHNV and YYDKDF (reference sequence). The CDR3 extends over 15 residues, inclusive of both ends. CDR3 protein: CATSRRQEGAQPQQL.

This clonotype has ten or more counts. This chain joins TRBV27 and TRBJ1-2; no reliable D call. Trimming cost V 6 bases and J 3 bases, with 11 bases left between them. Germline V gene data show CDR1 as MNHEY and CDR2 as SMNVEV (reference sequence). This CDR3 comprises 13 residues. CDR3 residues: CASSFGLYYGYTF. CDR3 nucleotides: TGTGCCAGCAGCTTCGGACTATACTATGGCTACACCTTC.

The CDR3 here is CASSRGFGNQPQHF. CDR3 nucleotides: TGCGCCAGCAGTCGGGGGTTCGGCAATCAGCCCCAGCATTTT. The chain carries TRBV4-3 and TRBJ1-5; D might be TRBD1 (5 bases). V was trimmed by 6 bases and J by 2 bases, leaving 11 bases between them. CDR3 length: 14 residues. In germline, CDR1 is LGHNA, CDR2 YSLEER.

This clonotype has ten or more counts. CDR3 nucleotides: TGTGCCAGCACCAGGGGGGAGGGGTTGGGCTACACCTTC. Translating gives CASTRGEGLGYTF. This chain connects TRBV6-1 to TRBJ1-2; 7 bases are a match to TRBD1. CDR1 and CDR2 (germline): MNHNS, SASEGT. V gave up 7 bases and J gave up 8 bases; unmatched junction bases: 10. This CDR3 contains 13 residues.

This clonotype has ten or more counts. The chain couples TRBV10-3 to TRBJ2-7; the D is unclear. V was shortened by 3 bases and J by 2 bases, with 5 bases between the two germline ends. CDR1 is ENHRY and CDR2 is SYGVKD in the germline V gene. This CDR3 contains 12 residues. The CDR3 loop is CAISDQTYEQYF. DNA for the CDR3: TGTGCCATCAGTGACCAAACCTACGAGCAGTACTTC.

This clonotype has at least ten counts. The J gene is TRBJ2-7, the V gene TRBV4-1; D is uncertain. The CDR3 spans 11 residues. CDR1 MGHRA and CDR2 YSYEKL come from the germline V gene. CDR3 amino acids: CASSQDRARIV. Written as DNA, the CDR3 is TGCGCCAGCAGCCAAGATCGCGCCCGAATCGTC.

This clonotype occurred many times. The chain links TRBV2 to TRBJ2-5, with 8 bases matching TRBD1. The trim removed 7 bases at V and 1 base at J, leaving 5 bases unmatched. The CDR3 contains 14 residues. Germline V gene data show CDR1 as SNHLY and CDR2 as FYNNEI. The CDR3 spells CASNRQGLQETQYF. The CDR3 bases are TGTGCCAGCAACCGACAGGGGCTCCAAGAGACCCAGTACTTC.

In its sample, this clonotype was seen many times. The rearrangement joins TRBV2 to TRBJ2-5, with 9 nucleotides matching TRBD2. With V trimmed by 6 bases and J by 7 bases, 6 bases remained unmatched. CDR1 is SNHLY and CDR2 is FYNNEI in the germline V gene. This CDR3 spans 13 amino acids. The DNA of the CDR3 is TGTGCCAGCAGGGCGGGAGGGCGAGCGACCCAGTACTTC. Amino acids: CASRAGGRATQYF.

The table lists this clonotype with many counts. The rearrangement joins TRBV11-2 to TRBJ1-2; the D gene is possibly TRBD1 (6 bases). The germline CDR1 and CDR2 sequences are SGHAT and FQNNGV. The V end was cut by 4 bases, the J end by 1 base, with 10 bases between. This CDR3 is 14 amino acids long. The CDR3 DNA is TGTGCCAGCAGCTCCAGGGGACTTAACTATGGCTACACCTTC. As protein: CASSSRGLNYGYTF.

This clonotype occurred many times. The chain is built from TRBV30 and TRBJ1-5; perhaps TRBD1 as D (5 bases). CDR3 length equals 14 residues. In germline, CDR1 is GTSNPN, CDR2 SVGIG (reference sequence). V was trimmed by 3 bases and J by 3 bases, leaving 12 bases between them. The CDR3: CAWSPGLDNQPQHF. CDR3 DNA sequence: TGTGCCTGGAGCCCAGGGTTGGACAATCAGCCCCAGCATTTT. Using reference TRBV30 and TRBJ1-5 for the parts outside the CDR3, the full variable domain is SQTIHQWPATLVQPVGSPLSLECTVEGTSNPNLYWYRQAAGRGLQLLFYSVGIGQISSEVPQNLSASRPQDRQFILSSKKLLLSDSGFYLCAWSPGLDNQPQHFGDGTRLSIL.

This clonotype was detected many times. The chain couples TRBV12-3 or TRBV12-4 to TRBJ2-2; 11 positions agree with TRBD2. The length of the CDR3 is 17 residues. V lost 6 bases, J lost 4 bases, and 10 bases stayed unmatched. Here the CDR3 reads CASSRTIGLAGTGELFF. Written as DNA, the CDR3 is TGTGCCAGCAGCCGTACCATCGGACTAGCGGGCACCGGGGAGCTGTTTTTT.